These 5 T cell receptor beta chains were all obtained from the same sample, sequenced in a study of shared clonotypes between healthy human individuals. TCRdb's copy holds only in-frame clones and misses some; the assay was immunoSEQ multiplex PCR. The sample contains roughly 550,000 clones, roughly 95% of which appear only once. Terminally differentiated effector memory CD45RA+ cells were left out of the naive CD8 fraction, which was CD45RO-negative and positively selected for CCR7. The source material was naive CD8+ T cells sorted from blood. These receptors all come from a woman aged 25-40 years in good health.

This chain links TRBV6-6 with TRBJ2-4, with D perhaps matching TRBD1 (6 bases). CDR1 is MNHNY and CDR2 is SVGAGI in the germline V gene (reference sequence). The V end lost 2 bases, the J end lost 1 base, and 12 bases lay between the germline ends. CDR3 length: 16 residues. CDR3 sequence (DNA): TGTGCCAGCAGTTACAACAGGGAAGTTGCCAAAAACATTCAGTACTTC. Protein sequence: CASSYNREVAKNIQYF.

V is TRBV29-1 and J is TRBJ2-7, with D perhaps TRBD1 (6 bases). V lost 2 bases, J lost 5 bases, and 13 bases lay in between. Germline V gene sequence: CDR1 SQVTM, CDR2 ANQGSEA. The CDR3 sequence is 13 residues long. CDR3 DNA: TGCAGCGTTGAATCAGGGGCTTGGAACGAGCAGTACTTC. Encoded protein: CSVESGAWNEQYF.

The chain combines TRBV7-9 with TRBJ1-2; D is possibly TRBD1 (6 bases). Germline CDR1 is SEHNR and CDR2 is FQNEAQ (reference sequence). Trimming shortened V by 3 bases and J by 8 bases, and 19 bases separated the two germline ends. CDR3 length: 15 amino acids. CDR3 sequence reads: CASSFPPGQGNGYTF. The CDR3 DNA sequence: TGTGCCAGCAGCTTTCCCCCTGGGCAGGGGAACGGCTACACCTTC.

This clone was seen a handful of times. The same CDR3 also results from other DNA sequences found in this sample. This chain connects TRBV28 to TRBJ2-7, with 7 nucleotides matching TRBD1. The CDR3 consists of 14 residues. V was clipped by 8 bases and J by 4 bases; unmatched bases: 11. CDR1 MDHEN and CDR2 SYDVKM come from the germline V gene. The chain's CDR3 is CASGSRKGAYEQYF. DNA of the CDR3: TGTGCCAGCGGGTCCCGGAAGGGGGCGTACGAGCAGTACTTC.

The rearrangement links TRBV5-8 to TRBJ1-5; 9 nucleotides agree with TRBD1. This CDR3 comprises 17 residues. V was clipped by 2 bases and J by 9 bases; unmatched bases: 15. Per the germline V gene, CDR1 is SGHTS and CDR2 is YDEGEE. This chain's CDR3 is CASSFRTGASGILPQHF. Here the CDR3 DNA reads TGTGCCAGCAGCTTCCGGACAGGGGCATCAGGTATACTGCCCCAGCATTTT.